The sequence of this TCR beta chain was determined in a study of TIL therapy for anti-PD-1-resistant metastatic lung cancer. Study in general: Patients then received nivolumab; progressors got lymphodepletion, TIL and IL-2. Most patients had lung adenocarcinoma; several tumors were EGFR-mutant, two ALK-rearranged; half smoked currently or formerly. Tumors carried a median 1.5 non-synonymous mutations per megabase.

J gave up 0 bases and V 8 bases, and 6 bases lay outside the gene matches. CDR1 is SGHVS and CDR2 is FNYEAQ in the germline V gene. The CDR3 length is 15 residues. Regarding time point: pre-treatment sample, taken before nivolumab and TIL therapy. Stage 4 NSCLC adults joined between 2017 and 2020. This was the immunoSEQ v3 assay. Libraries were prepared by immunoSEQ multiplex PCR; TCRdb keeps only in-frame clonotypes and omits some of them. Found here are just under 60,000 clones, less than 75% of them singletons; the top ten hold 1.5% to 2%. The count of this clone is one. This receptor was obtained from a person aged 25-80 years with non-small cell lung cancer. This sample comprised blood, obtained at baseline. The chain is built from TRBV7-6 and TRBJ2-3, with 9 bases lining up with TRBD2. This CDR3 reads CASSQAGGSTDTQYF. CDR3 nucleotide sequence: TGTGCCAGCTCACAAGCGGGGGGTAGCACAGATACGCAGTATTTT.